What follows is one T cell receptor beta chain and its context. CDR1 MNHEY and CDR2 SVGAGI come from the germline V gene. The CDR3 loop spans 15 amino acids. Unmatched junction bases numbered 10, after V lost 7 bases and J lost 3 bases. Both 60 Vbeta primers and 13 Jbeta primers went into the PCR. Using immunoSEQ multiplex PCR, the repertoire was profiled, and TCRdb retains in-frame clones only, with some absent. The sample has around 21,000 clones, over 65% seen once; the top ten hold roughly 7.1%. The donors (healthy individuals) were bone marrow donors. These data originate in a study of cytomegalovirus exposure and HLA in healthy donors.

The sequence came from a man aged 55-75 years in good health and CMV-seronegative. Sequencing used PBMCs. V and J are TRBV6-5 and TRBJ2-7, with 9 nucleotides matching TRBD1. CDR3 sequence: CASTSEGTGYYEQYF. The CDR3 DNA sequence: TGTGCCAGCACTTCTGAAGGGACAGGGTACTACGAGCAGTACTTC.